This passage covers 16 T cell receptor beta chains from one sample sequenced in a study of neurological immune-mediated disorders. The time point: technical triplicate 1. A single record per CDR3 protein comes from TCRdb applying MiXCR to the 5' RACE reads. Among tens of thousands of distinct CDR3 sequences listed, more than 9.5% were seen once. The specimen was PBMCs. All receptors derive from a man aged 55 to 70 with HTLV-1-associated myelopathy (HAM/TSP).

This clonotype was seen ten or more times. The chain is built from TRBV21-1 and TRBJ2-2; the table's TRBD2 call for D was not verified on the DNA. TRBV21-1 represents a pseudogene. The CDR3 has 16 residues. The CDR3 nucleotides are TGTGCCAGCACCCACAGGAGGGGAATAGGGGCCGGGGAGCTGTTTTTT. This codes for CASTHRRGIGAGELFF.

There are many counts of this clonotype. This chain connects TRBV20-1 to TRBJ2-7, with D hard to call. The CDR3 has 14 amino acids. Per germline, CDR1 DFQATT and CDR2 SNEGSKA (reference sequence). V lost 2 bases to trimming and J lost 6 bases, with 17 bases between them. CDR3 bases: TGCAGTGCTAGAAAGGATGATTTTCGGCTCGAGCAGTACTTC. It specifies CSARKDDFRLEQYF.

This clonotype was detected ten times or more. The V call is TRBV20-1, the J call TRBJ2-3; 12 bases agree with TRBD2. V shed 6 bases, J shed 3 bases, and the junction held 7 bases outside the gene matches. CDR3 length equals 15 residues. Germline CDR1 DFQATT, CDR2 SNEGSKA (reference sequence). DNA for the CDR3: TGCAGTGCCGATCTAGCGGGAGGGCGAACAGATACGCAGTATTTT. It is translated as CSADLAGGRTDTQYF.

At least ten counts were recorded for this clonotype. The chain couples TRBV7-2 to TRBJ2-6, with D maybe TRBD1 (5 bases). Germline-derived CDR1 and CDR2 are SGHTA and FQGNSA. The CDR3 contains 17 residues. With 2 bases removed from V and 1 base from J, the gap between germline ends came to 12 bases. The chain's CDR3 is CASSLFQGGSGANVLTF. CDR3 nucleotides: TGTGCCAGCAGCTTATTCCAGGGTGGTTCTGGGGCCAACGTCCTGACTTTC.

The table lists this clonotype with many counts. The rearrangement uses TRBV14 and TRBJ2-5, with D maybe TRBD1 (5 bases). The CDR3 consists of 15 residues. Germline V gene data show CDR1 as SGHDN and CDR2 as FVKESK. Trimming shortened V by 0 bases and J by 8 bases, and 16 bases separated the two germline ends. Here the CDR3 DNA reads TGTGCCAGCAGCCAAGATCGCCAGGGTGGGGTTACCCAGTACTTC. Protein: CASSQDRQGGVTQYF.

This clonotype came up many times. The J gene is TRBJ2-1, the V gene TRBV6-2 or TRBV6-3; TRBD2 matches 9 bases. The trim removed 6 bases at V and 9 bases at J, leaving 12 bases unmatched. There are 15 residues in the CDR3. Germline V CDR1 and CDR2: MNHEY, SVGEGT. The CDR3 region has the DNA TGTGCCAGCAGACTCTCTGGCGGGAGGGGAGGTGAGCAGTTCTTC. Protein product: CASRLSGGRGGEQFF.

The V and J genes are TRBV20-1 and TRBJ2-7, with unresolved D. V lost 6 bases to trimming and J lost 6 bases, with 21 bases between them. Germline values: CDR1 DFQATT, CDR2 SNEGSKA (reference sequence). The CDR3 has 14 residues. In nucleotides, the CDR3 is TGCAGTGCCTCCCGTGGTCACTCTCGAGTCGAGCAGTACTTC. It yields the protein CSASRGHSRVEQYF.

At least ten counts were recorded for this clonotype. V usage is TRBV20-1 and J usage is TRBJ2-5, with D maybe TRBD1 (6 bases). Deletions cut 3 bases from V and 9 bases from J, with 17 bases between. Germline CDR1 is DFQATT and CDR2 is SNEGSKA (reference sequence). The CDR3 spans 13 residues. The CDR3 loop is CSASAGQSQPQYF. For the CDR3, the DNA is TGCAGTGCTAGCGCCGGACAGTCACAGCCCCAGTACTTC.

This clonotype was found many times. The gene calls are TRBV28 and TRBJ1-1, with TRBD1 matching over 10 bases. J gave up 3 bases and V 8 bases, and 3 bases lay outside the gene matches. Germline lookup yields CDR1 MDHEN and CDR2 SYDVKM. The CDR3 sequence is 13 residues long. The CDR3 DNA sequence: TGTGCCAGCTCGACAGGGGGCTACACTGAAGCTTTCTTT. Translated, it gives CASSTGGYTEAFF.

The chain joins TRBV12-3 or TRBV12-4 to TRBJ1-1; 8 nucleotides agree with TRBD1. The junction had 3 bases not matched to a gene; V was cut back by 3 bases and J by 0 bases. This CDR3 contains 15 residues. CDR3 nucleotides: TGTGCCAGCAGTTTCGGACAGGGTATGAACACTGAAGCTTTCTTT. Amino acid sequence: CASSFGQGMNTEAFF.

The table lists this clonotype with many counts. This sequence joins TRBV4-3 and TRBJ2-4; TRBD1 aligns across 10 bases. V lost 4 bases and J lost 4; bases outside the gene matches: 4. The CDR3 contains 15 residues. The germline CDR1 and CDR2 sequences are LGHNA and YSLEER. The CDR3 DNA follows: TGCGCCAGCAGCCGCGACAGGGGGCCTAAAAACATTCAGTACTTC. It yields the protein CASSRDRGPKNIQYF.

This clonotype was found many times. This rearrangement joins TRBV2 to TRBJ2-5; TRBD1 matches 12 bases. Looked up from germline, CDR1 is SNHLY and CDR2 is FYNNEI. The junction had 2 bases not matched to a gene; V was cut back by 2 bases and J by 4 bases. The CDR3 extends over 15 amino acids. The CDR3, as DNA: TGTGCCAGCAGTGAAAGGGGACAGGGGGCAGAGACCCAGTACTTC. Residues: CASSERGQGAETQYF.

In its sample, this clonotype was seen many times. The gene calls are TRBV20-1 and TRBJ2-7; D gene unclear. This CDR3 is 12 amino acids long. The germline V gene encodes CDR1 DFQATT and CDR2 SNEGSKA (reference sequence). Trimming left V 0 bases short and J 5 bases short, with 8 bases between. As DNA, the CDR3 is TGCAGTGCTAGAGATGGCAGAAACGAGCAGTACTTC. Amino acid sequence: CSARDGRNEQYF.

The V and J genes are TRBV29-1 and TRBJ2-1; D is possibly TRBD2 (6 bases). V lost 7 bases and J 9 bases, leaving 19 bases between the germline ends. The CDR3 runs 13 residues. The germline gives CDR1 SQVTM, CDR2 ANQGSEA. The CDR3 here is CSGTWDRGSEQFF. The CDR3, as DNA: TGCAGCGGGACTTGGGACCGGGGGAGTGAGCAGTTCTTC.

This clonotype was recorded many times. V usage is TRBV7-2 and J usage is TRBJ1-5; D not certain. Trimming took off 0 bases at V and 3 bases at J, with 9 bases between the two ends. Germline V gives CDR1 SGHTA, CDR2 FQGNSA. CDR3 length: 15 residues. CDR3 coding DNA: TGTGCCAGCAGCTTAGCCGGCACATTCAATCAGCCCCAGCATTTT. Its protein is CASSLAGTFNQPQHF.

This clonotype was found many times. This chain connects TRBV5-1 to TRBJ1-1, with D unclear. Germline loops: CDR1 SGHRS, CDR2 YFSETQ. Trimming cost V 2 bases and J 4 bases, with 9 bases left between them. The CDR3 is 13 amino acids. For the CDR3, the DNA is TGCGCCAGCAGCTTAACAGTAAGCACTGAAGCTTTCTTT. It translates to CASSLTVSTEAFF.